This T cell receptor (beta chain) emerged from a study of PD-1 blockade in classical Hodgkin lymphoma. Study results and caveats: Only CD4+ TCR diversity, not CD8+, had risen significantly by C4D1. Reports described newly diagnosed patients as having lower baseline TCR diversity than healthy donors. Complete responders showed a baseline diversity that resembled the diversity of newly diagnosed patients.

Details on this clone: The antigen remains undetermined.

This CDR3 has 18 residues. V lost 5 bases to trimming and J lost 0 bases, with 19 bases between them. The germline V gene has CDR1 SEHNR and CDR2 FQNEAQ (reference sequence). Profiling relied on immunoSEQ multiplex PCR, and the TCRdb table lists in-frame clones only, not all of them. Altogether some 100,000 clones are present, approximately 94% being singletons, with the ten largest covering roughly 1.9%. As for time point: cycle 4 day 1 (C4D1), after five to seven weeks of nivolumab. No patient escaped relapse after autologous stem cell transplantation, and brentuximab vedotin exposure varied. Reported best responses ranged across complete response, partial response or progressive disease.

Material: peripheral blood mononuclear cells (PBMCs), obtained before the fourth cycle of nivolumab. The V and J genes are TRBV7-9 and TRBJ1-4, with a tentative D call TRBD1 (5 bases). This clonotype was sampled from a human donor with classical Hodgkin lymphoma. The CDR3 nucleotides read TGTGCCAGCAGCATAGTGGGCCGACAGCTAGCAACTAATGAAAAACTGTTTTTT. Its translation is CASSIVGRQLATNEKLFF.